This passage covers 21 T cell receptor beta chains from one sample sequenced in a study of T cell changes during pregnancy in multiple sclerosis. Measured with immunoSEQ multiplex PCR; TCRdb has only the in-frame clones, and not every one. Among about 59,000 clones listed, around 94% were seen once. Sequenced material: CD8+ T cells from peripheral blood mononuclear cells, taken after pregnancy. The receptor set was obtained from a female donor with multiple sclerosis, enrolled in a pregnancy study.

The DNA of the CDR3 is TGCAGCGTAATACAGGGGAACTATGGCTACACCTTC. Amino acid sequence: CSVIQGNYGYTF. The chain couples TRBV29-1 to TRBJ1-2, with 7 nucleotides matching TRBD1. CDR1 and CDR2 (germline): SQVTM, ANQGSEA. The CDR3 extends over 12 amino acids. The J segment lost 2 bases and the V segment lost 6 bases, leaving 3 bases of the junction unmatched.

The chain recombines TRBV9 with TRBJ2-7; 8 positions agree with TRBD2. Germline CDR1 reads SGDLS; CDR2 reads YYNGEE. Trimming took 4 bases from V and 5 from J; bases not matched to a gene: 14. The CDR3 runs 16 residues. The CDR3 loop is CASSPRSGSRGNEQYF. Written as DNA, the CDR3 is TGTGCCAGCAGCCCGAGAAGCGGGAGCAGGGGAAACGAGCAGTACTTC.

The chain links TRBV11-2 to TRBJ2-4; 8 nucleotides line up with TRBD1. Germline V gene lookup returns CDR1 SGHAT and CDR2 FQNNGV. The CDR3 extends over 15 amino acids. The trim removed 1 base at V and 5 bases at J, leaving 4 bases unmatched. CDR3 sequence: CASSLGATGENIQYF. The CDR3 coding sequence is TGTGCCAGCAGCTTAGGAGCGACAGGGGAAAACATTCAGTACTTC.

This clone was recorded once. The chain couples TRBV27 to TRBJ1-1; TRBD1 agrees at 7 bases. The CDR3 loop spans 17 amino acids. V lost 6 bases to trimming and J lost 2 bases; unmatched junction nucleotides: 15. CDR1 MNHEY and CDR2 SMNVEV come from the germline V gene (reference sequence). The CDR3 nucleotides read TGTGCCAGCAGCCAGATTAGGACAGGAGACTTAAACACTGAAGCTTTCTTT. The encoded protein is CASSQIRTGDLNTEAFF.

This clone was picked up one time. The rearrangement links TRBV29-1 to TRBJ2-1; the match to TRBD2 covers 7 bases. This CDR3 is built from 14 residues. Germline V CDR1 and CDR2: SQVTM, ANQGSEA. V dropped 0 bases and J dropped 11; count of bases not matched to a gene: 10. DNA for the CDR3: TGCAGCGTTGAAGATCCGGGCGGGAGCGCAAAGCAGTTCTTC. Translation: CSVEDPGGSAKQFF.

V gene TRBV13 combines with J gene TRBJ2-3; 10 bases are a match to TRBD1. The CDR3 length is 15 residues. Germline V lookup: CDR1 PRHDT, CDR2 FYEKMQ (reference sequence). V was clipped by 3 bases and J by 3 bases; unmatched bases: 3. The CDR3 loop is CASSFRDRGTDTQYF. The CDR3 coding sequence is TGTGCCAGCAGCTTCCGGGACAGGGGTACAGATACGCAGTATTTT.

This clone was seen only a few times. The chain recombines TRBV27 with TRBJ2-2, with D maybe TRBD2 (5 bases). Germline-derived CDR1 and CDR2 are MNHEY and SMNVEV (reference sequence). Trimming removed 6 bases at V and 3 bases at J, with 17 bases between. CDR3 size: 16 residues. The DNA for the CDR3 is TGTGCCAGCAGGCCCGAGGTCGGACTGTACACCGGGGAGCTGTTTTTT. Amino acids: CASRPEVGLYTGELFF.

This clone was recorded only once. The chain uses TRBV27 and TRBJ2-7, with D possibly matching TRBD2 (6 bases). The germline gives CDR1 MNHEY, CDR2 SMNVEV (reference sequence). V gave up 6 bases and J gave up 0 bases, with 9 bases separating them. This CDR3 has 13 amino acids. The CDR3 DNA reads as TGTGCCAGCAGACGCGGGGCCTCCTACGAGCAGTACTTC. It encodes CASRRGASYEQYF.

V is TRBV7-9 and J is TRBJ1-3; TRBD1 matches 7 bases. CDR3 size: 15 residues. Germline V CDR1 and CDR2: SEHNR, FQNEAQ (reference sequence). Unmatched junction bases numbered 6, after V lost 3 bases and J lost 4 bases. CDR3 protein: CASSFSRDRGNTIYF. The CDR3 coding sequence is TGTGCCAGCAGCTTCTCTCGGGACAGAGGAAACACCATATATTTT.

The V and J genes are TRBV5-1 and TRBJ2-1, with TRBD2 identical over 8 bases. The CDR3 contains 16 residues. Germline CDR1 SGHRS, CDR2 YFSETQ. J gave up 2 bases and V 4 bases, and 8 bases lay outside the gene matches. CDR3 sequence: CASSPGGGGTYNEQFF. The CDR3 DNA reads TGCGCCAGCAGCCCGGGAGGGGGGGGGACCTACAATGAGCAGTTCTTC.

V gene TRBV5-6 combines with J gene TRBJ2-7, with D maybe TRBD2 (6 bases). V was shortened by 1 base and J by 2 bases, with 7 bases between the two germline ends. This CDR3 has 13 amino acids. Germline CDR1 is SGHDT and CDR2 is YYEEEE. CDR3 amino acids: CASSLPGAYEQYF. The CDR3 nucleotides read TGTGCCAGCAGCTTGCCGGGGGCCTACGAGCAGTACTTC.

The chain couples TRBV2 to TRBJ1-2, with D unresolved. The CDR3 consists of 16 residues. Trimming shortened V by 9 bases and J by 4 bases, and 24 bases separated the two germline ends. Germline values: CDR1 SNHLY, CDR2 FYNNEI. The CDR3 is CASATGGRGGRYGYTF. The CDR3, as DNA: TGTGCCAGTGCAACGGGAGGGCGAGGCGGGCGCTATGGCTACACCTTC. Full variable domain (rest looked up from reference TRBV2 and TRBJ1-2): EPEVTQTPSHQVTQMGQEVILRCVPISNHLYFYWYRQILGQKVEFLVSFYNNEISEKSEIFDDQFSVERPDGSNFTLKIRSTKLEDSAMYFCASATGGRGGRYGYTFGSGTRLTVV.

This rearrangement joins TRBV5-6 to TRBJ2-7, with 11 bases identical to TRBD1. CDR1 is SGHDT and CDR2 is YYEEEE in the germline V gene. Unmatched junction bases numbered 7, after V lost 0 bases and J lost 2 bases. This CDR3 has 17 amino acids. This CDR3 is CASSLAIGTGGTYEQYF. The CDR3 coding sequence is TGTGCCAGCAGCTTGGCGATTGGGACAGGGGGAACCTACGAGCAGTACTTC. Filled out from reference TRBV5-6 and TRBJ2-7, the complete variable domain reads DAGVTQSPTHLIKTRGQQVTLRCSPKSGHDTVSWYQQALGQGPQFIFQYYEEEERQRGNFPDRFSGHQFPNYSSELNVNALLLGDSALYLCASSLAIGTGGTYEQYFGPGTRLTVT.

The chain combines TRBV7-2 with TRBJ2-1; 9 bases are a match to TRBD1. This CDR3 region has 15 residues. CDR1 SGHTA and CDR2 FQGNSA come from the germline V gene. Trimming at V came to 3 bases and at J to 6 bases, leaving 6 bases not matched to a gene. CDR3 sequence (DNA): TGTGCCAGCAGCTTTGGACAGGGGCTTGGCAATGAGCAGTTCTTC. It specifies CASSFGQGLGNEQFF.

This chain uses TRBV27 with TRBJ2-3; perhaps TRBD2 as D (6 bases). Germline V gene lookup returns CDR1 MNHEY and CDR2 SMNVEV (reference sequence). Trimming shortened V by 8 bases and J by 2 bases, and 20 bases separated the two germline ends. This CDR3 has 16 residues. DNA of the CDR3: TGTGCCAGCTATGACACGGGCGGGAATCCCACAGATACGCAGTATTTT. Protein: CASYDTGGNPTDTQYF.

The V gene is TRBV27, the J gene TRBJ2-2, with a tentative D call TRBD1 (6 bases). This CDR3 has 15 residues. Germline CDR1 MNHEY, CDR2 SMNVEV (reference sequence). Trimming took 5 bases from V and 1 from J, leaving 11 bases between them. The CDR3 here is CASSLTGMNTGELFF. CDR3 sequence (DNA): TGTGCCAGCAGTCTGACAGGCATGAACACCGGGGAGCTGTTTTTT.

J is TRBJ2-3 and V is TRBV7-2; D is unresolved. This CDR3 is built from 12 residues. Germline V gives CDR1 SGHTA, CDR2 FQGNSA. V lost 5 bases to trimming and J lost 1 base, with 4 bases between them. The CDR3 loop is CASSAGTDTQYF. CDR3 bases: TGTGCCAGCAGCGCGGGCACAGATACGCAGTATTTT. The full variable domain, its missing parts supplied by reference TRBV7-2 and TRBJ2-3, is GAGVSQSPSNKVTEKGKDVELRCDPISGHTALYWYRQSLGQGLEFLIYFQGNSAPDKSGLPSDRFSAERTGGSVSTLTIQRTQQEDSAVYLCASSAGTDTQYFGPGTRLTVL.

The chain joins TRBV27 to TRBJ1-2, with 9 bases fitting TRBD1. Per germline, CDR1 MNHEY and CDR2 SMNVEV (reference sequence). The CDR3 spans 17 residues. Trimming cost V 5 bases and J 6 bases; bases outside gene matches: 16. The CDR3, as DNA: TGTGCCAGCAGTCACTCCCATAAGGGACAGGGAGGTAATGGCTACACCTTC. Its protein is CASSHSHKGQGGNGYTF.

The chain uses TRBV10-2 and TRBJ2-7, with a tentative D call TRBD1 (6 bases). This CDR3 contains 15 residues. Germline lookup yields CDR1 WSHSY and CDR2 SAAADI. V lost 5 bases, J lost 0 bases, and 14 bases lay in between. The CDR3 spells CASSPQGLGSYEQYF. The CDR3 DNA reads as TGCGCCAGCAGTCCCCAGGGGCTCGGCTCCTACGAGCAGTACTTC.

The genes are TRBV13 and TRBJ2-1, with D possibly matching TRBD2 (6 bases). Trimming took off 3 bases at V and 1 base at J, with 13 bases between the two ends. Germline V gene data show CDR1 as PRHDT and CDR2 as FYEKMQ (reference sequence). CDR3 length: 16 residues. The CDR3 coding sequence is TGTGCCAGCAGCTTGGTAGCGGAAGATTCCTACAATGAGCAGTTCTTC. Translating gives CASSLVAEDSYNEQFF.

The chain has TRBV5-1 and TRBJ1-1; the D is unclear. V was cut by 4 bases and J by 5 bases, with 18 bases left in between. Germline loops: CDR1 SGHRS, CDR2 YFSETQ. The CDR3 consists of 15 residues. The DNA of the CDR3 is TGCGCCAGCAGCGGAACATTGCCGACGGGGACTGAAGCTTTCTTT. Translated: CASSGTLPTGTEAFF.